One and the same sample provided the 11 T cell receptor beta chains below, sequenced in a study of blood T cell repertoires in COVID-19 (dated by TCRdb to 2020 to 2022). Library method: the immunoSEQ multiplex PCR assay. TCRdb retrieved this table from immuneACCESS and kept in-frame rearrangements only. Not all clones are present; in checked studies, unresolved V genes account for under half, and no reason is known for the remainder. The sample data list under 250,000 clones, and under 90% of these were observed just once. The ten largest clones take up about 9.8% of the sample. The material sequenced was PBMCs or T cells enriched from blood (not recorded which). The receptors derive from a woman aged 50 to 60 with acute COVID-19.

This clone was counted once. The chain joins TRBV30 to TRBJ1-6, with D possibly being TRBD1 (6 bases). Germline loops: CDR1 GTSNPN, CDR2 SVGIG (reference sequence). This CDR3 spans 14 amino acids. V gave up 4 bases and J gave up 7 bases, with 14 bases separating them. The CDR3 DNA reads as TGTGCCTGGACTGTCGGGGGGCGAAATTCACCCCTCCACTTT. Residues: CAWTVGGRNSPLHF.

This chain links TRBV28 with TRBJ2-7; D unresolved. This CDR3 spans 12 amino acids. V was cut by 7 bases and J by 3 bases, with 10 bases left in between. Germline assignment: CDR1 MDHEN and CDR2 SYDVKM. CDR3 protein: CASTSRHYEQYF. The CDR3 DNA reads TGTGCCAGCACCAGTCGTCACTACGAGCAGTACTTC.

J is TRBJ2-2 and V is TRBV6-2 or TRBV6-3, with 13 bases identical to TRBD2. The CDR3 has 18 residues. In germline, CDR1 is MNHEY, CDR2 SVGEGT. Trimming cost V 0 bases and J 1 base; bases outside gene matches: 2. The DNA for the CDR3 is TGTGCCAGCAGTTACTCAAGGACTAGCGGGAGGAACACCGGGGAGCTGTTTTTT. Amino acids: CASSYSRTSGRNTGELFF.

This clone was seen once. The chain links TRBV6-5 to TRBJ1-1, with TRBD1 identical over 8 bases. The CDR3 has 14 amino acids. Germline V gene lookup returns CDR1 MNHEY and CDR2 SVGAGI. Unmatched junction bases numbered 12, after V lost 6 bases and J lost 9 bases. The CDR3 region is CASSHRDRKVKAFF. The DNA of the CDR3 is TGTGCCAGCAGCCACCGGGACAGGAAAGTAAAAGCTTTCTTT.

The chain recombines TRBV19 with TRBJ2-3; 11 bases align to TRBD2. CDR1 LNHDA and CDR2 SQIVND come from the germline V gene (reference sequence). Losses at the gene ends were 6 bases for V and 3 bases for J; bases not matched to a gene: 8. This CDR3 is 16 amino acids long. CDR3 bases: TGTGCCAGTAGCACCACTAGCGGGAGTACAACAGATACGCAGTATTTT. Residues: CASSTTSGSTTDTQYF. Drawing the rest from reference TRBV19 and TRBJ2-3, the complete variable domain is DGGITQSPKYLFRKEGQNVTLSCEQNLNHDAMYWYRQDPGQGLRLIYYSQIVNDFQKGDIAEGYSVSREKKESFPLTVTSAQKNPTAFYLCASSTTSGSTTDTQYFGPGTRLTVL.

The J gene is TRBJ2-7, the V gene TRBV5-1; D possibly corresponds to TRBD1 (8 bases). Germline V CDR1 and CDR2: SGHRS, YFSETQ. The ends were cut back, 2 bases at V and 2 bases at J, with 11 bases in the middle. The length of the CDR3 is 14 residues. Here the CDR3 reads CASSFTGGAYEQYF. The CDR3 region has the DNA TGCGCCAGCAGCTTTACAGGGGGGGCCTACGAGCAGTACTTC.

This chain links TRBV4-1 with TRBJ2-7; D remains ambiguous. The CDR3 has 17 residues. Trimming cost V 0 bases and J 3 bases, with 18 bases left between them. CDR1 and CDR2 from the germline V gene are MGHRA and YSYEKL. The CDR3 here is CASSQDDQTERNYEQYF. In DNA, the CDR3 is TGCGCCAGCAGCCAAGATGATCAAACAGAACGTAACTACGAGCAGTACTTC.

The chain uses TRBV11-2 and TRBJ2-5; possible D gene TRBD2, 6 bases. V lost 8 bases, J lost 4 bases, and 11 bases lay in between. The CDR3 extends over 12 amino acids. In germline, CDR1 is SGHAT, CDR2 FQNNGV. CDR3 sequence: CASRKAGETQYF. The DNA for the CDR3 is TGTGCCAGCCGAAAAGCGGGAGAGACCCAGTACTTC.

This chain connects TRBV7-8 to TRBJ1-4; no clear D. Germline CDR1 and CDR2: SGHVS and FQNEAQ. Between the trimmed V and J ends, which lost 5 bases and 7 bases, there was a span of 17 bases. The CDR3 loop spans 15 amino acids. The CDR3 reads CASSPPEDLVEKLFF. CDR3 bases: TGTGCCAGCAGCCCCCCGGAGGATTTGGTTGAAAAACTGTTTTTT.

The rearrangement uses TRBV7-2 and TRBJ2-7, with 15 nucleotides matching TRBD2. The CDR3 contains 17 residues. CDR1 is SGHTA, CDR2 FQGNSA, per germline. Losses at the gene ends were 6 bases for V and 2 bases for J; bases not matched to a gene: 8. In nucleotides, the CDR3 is TGTGCCAGCAGTAGGACTAGCGGGGGGGCCCTTACCTACGAGCAGTACTTC. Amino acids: CASSRTSGGALTYEQYF.

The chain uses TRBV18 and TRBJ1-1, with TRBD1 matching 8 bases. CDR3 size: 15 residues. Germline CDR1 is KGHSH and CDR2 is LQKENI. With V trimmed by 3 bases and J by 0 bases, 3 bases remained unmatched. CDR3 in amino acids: CASSPRTGLNTEAFF. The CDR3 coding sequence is TGTGCCAGCTCACCGAGGACAGGGTTGAACACTGAAGCTTTCTTT.